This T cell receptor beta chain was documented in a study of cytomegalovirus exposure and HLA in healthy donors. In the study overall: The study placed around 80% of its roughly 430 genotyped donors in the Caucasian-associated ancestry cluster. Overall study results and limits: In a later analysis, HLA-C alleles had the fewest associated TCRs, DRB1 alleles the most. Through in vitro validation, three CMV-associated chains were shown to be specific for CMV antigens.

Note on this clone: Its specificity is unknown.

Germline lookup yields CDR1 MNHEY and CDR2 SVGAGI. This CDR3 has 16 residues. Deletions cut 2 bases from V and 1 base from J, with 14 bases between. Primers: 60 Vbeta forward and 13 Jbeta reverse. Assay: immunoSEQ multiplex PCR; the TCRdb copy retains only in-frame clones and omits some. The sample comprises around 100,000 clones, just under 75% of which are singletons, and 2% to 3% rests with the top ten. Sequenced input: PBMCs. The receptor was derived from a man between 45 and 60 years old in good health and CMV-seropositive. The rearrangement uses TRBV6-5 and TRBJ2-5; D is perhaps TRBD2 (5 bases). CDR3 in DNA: TGTGCCAGCAGTTACGCCGGAGCGGCCTCCCAAGAGACCCAGTACTTC. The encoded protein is CASSYAGAASQETQYF.